What follows are 27 T cell receptor beta chains derived from one specimen sequenced in a study of early T cells in non-severe SARS-CoV-2 infection. TCRdb re-derived calls from the 5' RACE reads in MiXCR, one entry per CDR3 protein. This sample has about 94,000 distinct CDR3 sequences; about 12% occur once, and the top ten carry approximately 2.3%. Input material: whole blood. These receptors all come from an adult who was a healthcare worker with PCR-confirmed SARS-CoV-2 infection or an uninfected control (not recorded which).

This clonotype appeared many times. V and J are TRBV20-1 and TRBJ1-5, with D perhaps matching TRBD1 (5 bases). Germline lookup yields CDR1 DFQATT and CDR2 SNEGSKA (reference sequence). V lost 0 bases and J 2 bases, leaving 8 bases between the germline ends. This CDR3 is built from 14 residues. Written as DNA, the CDR3 is TGCAGTGCTAGAGACAGGGTGGGCAATCAGCCCCAGCATTTT. Translating gives CSARDRVGNQPQHF.

This clonotype was seen repeatedly, ten times or more. The CDR3 loop reads CASSPTLRAGTQYF. The CDR3, as DNA: TGTGCCAGCAGCCCCACGCTTCGGGCGGGTACGCAGTATTTT. The V call is TRBV28, the J call TRBJ2-3; the D gene is possibly TRBD2 (5 bases). The V gene lost 6 bases and the J gene lost 8 bases, with 18 bases spanning the gap. Germline V gene lookup returns CDR1 MDHEN and CDR2 SYDVKM. The CDR3 is 14 residues long. Based on the CDR3 plus reference TRBV28 and TRBJ2-3, the full variable domain is DVKVTQSSRYLVKRTGEKVFLECVQDMDHENMFWYRQDPGLGLRLIYFSYDVKMKEKGDIPEGYSVSREKKERFSLILESASTNQTSMYLCASSPTLRAGTQYFGPGTRLTVL.

This clonotype was seen a handful of times. This chain links TRBV19 with TRBJ1-2; D is ambiguous. Germline V gene data show CDR1 as LNHDA and CDR2 as SQIVND (reference sequence). V lost 3 bases and J 6 bases, leaving 14 bases between the germline ends. This CDR3 spans 14 amino acids. The CDR3 spells CASSIQPFGHGYTF. CDR3 nucleotide sequence: TGTGCCAGTAGTATTCAACCCTTTGGGCATGGCTACACCTTC.

J is TRBJ1-1 and V is TRBV14; possibly TRBD1 for D (6 bases). Germline V gene data show CDR1 as SGHDN and CDR2 as FVKESK. The CDR3 spans 12 residues. Trimming took off 8 bases at V and 8 bases at J, with 15 bases between the two ends. The CDR3: CASQGQPSEAFF. Here the CDR3 DNA reads TGTGCCAGCCAGGGGCAGCCTTCAGAAGCTTTCTTT.

The chain joins TRBV6-7 to TRBJ2-7; TRBD1 is a possible D gene (6 bases). TRBV6-7 is marked as an open reading frame, function uncertain. The ends were cut back, 5 bases at V and 1 base at J, with 18 bases in the middle. The CDR3 length is 16 residues. CDR3 sequence reads: CASSAASGGLSYEQYF. The CDR3 DNA follows: TGTGCCAGCAGTGCGGCCTCTGGGGGCCTATCCTACGAGCAGTACTTC.

This clonotype was detected only a few times. The chain joins TRBV12-3 or TRBV12-4 to TRBJ1-2; 10 bases are shared with TRBD1. With 5 bases clipped from V and 7 bases from J, the junction kept 7 bases outside the gene matches. The CDR3 is made up of 14 amino acids. CDR3: CASSIRQGAGGYTF. CDR3 sequence (DNA): TGTGCCAGCAGTATACGACAGGGGGCAGGTGGCTACACCTTC.

The gene calls are TRBV9 and TRBJ2-7; no firm D call. With 10 bases removed from V and 7 bases from J, the gap between germline ends came to 24 bases. The CDR3 length is 14 residues. Germline V lookup: CDR1 SGDLS, CDR2 YYNGEE. CDR3 loop: CASPNRMLLREQYF. The CDR3 coding sequence is TGTGCCTCCCCGAACCGTATGCTGTTGAGGGAGCAGTACTTC.

This clonotype was observed a few times. V and J are TRBV10-1 and TRBJ2-2; D may match TRBD1 or TRBD2 (5 bases each). V was pared by 7 bases and J by 3 bases, with 9 bases between. Germline assignment: CDR1 WNHNN and CDR2 SYGVQD (reference sequence). CDR3 size: 13 residues. DNA of the CDR3: TGCGCCAGCAAAGGGACCTACACCGGGGAGCTGTTTTTT. Protein: CASKGTYTGELFF.

Ten or more counts support this clonotype. This rearrangement joins TRBV9 to TRBJ2-1; D gene unclear. Germline values: CDR1 SGDLS, CDR2 YYNGEE. CDR3 length equals 12 residues. V lost 0 bases and J lost 9, with 7 bases in between. The chain's CDR3 is CASSVGHSEQFF. The CDR3 bases are TGTGCCAGCAGCGTAGGTCACAGTGAGCAGTTCTTC. Complete variable domain (other parts from reference TRBV9 and TRBJ2-1): DSGVTQTPKHLITATGQRVTLRCSPRSGDLSVYWYQQSLDQGLQFLIQYYNGEERAKGNILERFSAQQFPDLHSELNLSSLELGDSALYFCASSVGHSEQFFGPGTRLTVL.

J is TRBJ2-1 and V is TRBV19; D remains unclear. Germline V gives CDR1 LNHDA, CDR2 SQIVND (reference sequence). The V and J ends lost 6 bases and 0 bases respectively, with 15 bases between them. There are 16 residues in the CDR3. The CDR3 sequence is CASSPAPGRSYNEQFF. In DNA form, the CDR3 reads TGTGCCAGTAGCCCCGCCCCTGGCCGCTCCTACAATGAGCAGTTCTTC.

CDR3: CSASPHEGQFF. The CDR3 DNA reads TGCAGTGCTAGTCCACATGAAGGGCAGTTCTTC. The chain links TRBV20-1 to TRBJ2-1, with unresolved D. The CDR3 runs 11 residues. Germline assignment: CDR1 DFQATT and CDR2 SNEGSKA (reference sequence). The V and J ends lost 3 bases and 12 bases respectively, with 12 bases between them.

The chain employs TRBV5-1 and TRBJ2-3, with 7 positions matching TRBD2. The germline gives CDR1 SGHRS, CDR2 YFSETQ. V trimming: 4 bases; J trimming: 0 bases; junction bases outside the gene matches: 5. The CDR3 sequence is 15 residues long. CDR3 in DNA: TGCGCCAGCAGCCACGGGGGGACTAGCACAGATACGCAGTATTTT. Amino acids: CASSHGGTSTDTQYF.

This clonotype was detected ten times or more. V and J are TRBV28 and TRBJ1-2; possibly TRBD1 for D (6 bases). The CDR3 extends over 15 amino acids. The V gene lost 3 bases and the J gene lost 4 bases, with 15 bases spanning the gap. Germline V gene data show CDR1 as MDHEN and CDR2 as SYDVKM. CDR3 region: CASSLAGARGYGYTF. Here the CDR3 DNA reads TGTGCCAGCAGTTTGGCCGGGGCCAGGGGCTATGGCTACACCTTC.

The chain has TRBV2 and TRBJ1-2; tentatively, D is TRBD1 (5 bases). CDR1 and CDR2 (germline): SNHLY, FYNNEI. The CDR3 contains 13 residues. With 6 bases removed from V and 7 bases from J, the gap between germline ends came to 15 bases. The CDR3 is CASRRAGSGGYTF. The CDR3 DNA reads as TGTGCCAGCAGACGAGCAGGGTCGGGTGGCTACACCTTC.

This clonotype was counted between two and nine times. V and J are TRBV6-2 or TRBV6-3 and TRBJ2-1; 8 nucleotides agree with TRBD2. CDR3 length: 18 residues. V shed 0 bases and J 7 bases; nucleotides not matched to a gene: 14. Germline V CDR1 and CDR2: MNHEY, SVGEGT. The CDR3: CASSYSRVGLAAGNEQFF. The DNA of the CDR3 is TGTGCCAGCAGTTACTCTAGGGTCGGACTAGCCGCTGGGAATGAGCAGTTCTTC.

The chain has TRBV5-4 and TRBJ2-1, with D perhaps TRBD1 or TRBD2 (5 bases each). Trimming stripped 0 bases from V and 8 bases from J, with 21 bases between. Germline loops: CDR1 SGHNT, CDR2 YYREEE (reference sequence). CDR3 size: 17 residues. CDR3 DNA sequence: TGTGCCAGCAGCTTGGCCCCCGGGACCCCTCGAGGCGATGAGCAGTTCTTC. This gives the protein CASSLAPGTPRGDEQFF.

The chain carries TRBV4-1 and TRBJ1-2; no definite D call. The CDR3 is 16 amino acids. The germline V and J ends were trimmed by 0 bases and 8 bases, with 19 bases remaining between them. Germline V lookup: CDR1 MGHRA, CDR2 YSYEKL. CDR3 amino acids: CASSQEFPGPAIGYTF. Here the CDR3 DNA reads TGCGCCAGCAGCCAAGAATTCCCCGGCCCGGCTATCGGCTACACCTTC.

This clonotype showed up many times. This chain connects TRBV7-2 to TRBJ1-6, with TRBD1 matching over 11 bases. Germline V gives CDR1 SGHTA, CDR2 FQGNSA. Unmatched junction bases numbered 5, after V lost 1 base and J lost 9 bases. This CDR3 has 16 residues. CDR3 nucleotide sequence: TGTGCCAGCAGCTTAGTTCCAGGGACAGGGGGTTCACCCCTCCACTTT. This gives the protein CASSLVPGTGGSPLHF.

This clonotype has just a few counts. This chain joins TRBV6-5 and TRBJ2-6; D is possibly TRBD1 (5 bases). The CDR3 totals 13 residues. Trimming pared 11 bases from V and 4 bases from J, leaving 12 bases between. Looked up from germline, CDR1 is MNHEY and CDR2 is SVGAGI. The CDR3 loop is CAAGNPGANVLTF. CDR3 DNA: TGTGCCGCAGGGAATCCAGGGGCCAACGTCCTGACTTTC.

This clonotype was observed many times. CDR3 in amino acids: CASSQDEAAYTDTQYF. DNA for the CDR3: TGTGCCAGCAGCCAAGATGAGGCGGCATACACAGATACGCAGTATTTT. This chain joins TRBV14 and TRBJ2-3; D not certain. Per the germline V gene, CDR1 is SGHDN and CDR2 is FVKESK. V gave up 0 bases and J gave up 2 bases, with 12 bases separating them. The CDR3 has 16 residues.

This clonotype has only a few counts. The chain links TRBV5-5 to TRBJ2-3; D perhaps matches TRBD2 (6 bases). The CDR3 sequence is 15 residues long. V was pared by 4 bases and J by 6 bases, with 18 bases between. Germline V gene sequence: CDR1 SGHKS, CDR2 YYEKEE (reference sequence). The CDR3 DNA reads TGTGCCAGCAGCCCTCGGGGGTCTGCAAGCGATACGCAGTATTTT. Translating gives CASSPRGSASDTQYF.

This rearrangement joins TRBV5-5 to TRBJ2-7, with TRBD1 identical over 9 bases. Germline lookup yields CDR1 SGHKS and CDR2 YYEKEE (reference sequence). The CDR3 length is 14 residues. The ends lost 2 bases at V and 11 bases at J; junction bases unmatched: 11. The CDR3 bases are TGTGCCAGCAGCTTCGGCGGGACAGGGACGCCGGAGTACTTC. It specifies CASSFGGTGTPEYF. Supplemented by reference TRBV5-5 and TRBJ2-7, the full variable domain reads DAGVTQSPTHLIKTRGQQVTLRCSPISGHKSVSWYQQVLGQGPQFIFQYYEKEERGRGNFPDRFSARQFPNYSSELNVNALLLGDSALYLCASSFGGTGTPEYFGPGTRLTVT.

This clonotype was detected many times. The V call is TRBV5-5, the J call TRBJ2-1; D perhaps matches TRBD1 (5 bases). CDR1 and CDR2 (germline): SGHKS, YYEKEE (reference sequence). This CDR3 region has 17 residues. The V end was cut by 0 bases, the J end by 0 bases, with 13 bases between. The chain's CDR3 is CASSLVGRRPSYNEQFF. The DNA of the CDR3 is TGTGCCAGCAGCTTGGTGGGGCGCAGACCCTCCTACAATGAGCAGTTCTTC.

This clonotype was counted ten times or more. In DNA, the CDR3 is TGTGCCAGCAAGAGTTCCTACGAGCAGTACTTC. As protein: CASKSSYEQYF. The chain uses TRBV6-5 and TRBJ2-7; D not certain. CDR1 is MNHEY and CDR2 is SVGAGI in the germline V gene. Trimming left V 7 bases short and J 1 base short, with 5 bases between. The CDR3 consists of 11 residues.

The rearrangement joins TRBV2 to TRBJ2-2; maybe TRBD2 (6 bases). The germline V gene has CDR1 SNHLY and CDR2 FYNNEI. The CDR3 is made up of 15 amino acids. Trimming stripped 6 bases from V and 5 bases from J, with 16 bases between. The CDR3 DNA follows: TGTGCCAGCAGATCCGAGCGGGTGGAGACCGGGGAGCTGTTTTTT. Translating gives CASRSERVETGELFF. Using reference TRBV2 and TRBJ2-2 for the parts outside the CDR3, the full variable domain is EPEVTQTPSHQVTQMGQEVILRCVPISNHLYFYWYRQILGQKVEFLVSFYNNEISEKSEIFDDQFSVERPDGSNFTLKIRSTKLEDSAMYFCASRSERVETGELFFGEGSRLTVL.

The V and J genes are TRBV7-2 and TRBJ2-1; perhaps TRBD2 as D (6 bases). V was trimmed by 7 bases and J by 8 bases, leaving 18 bases between them. This CDR3 has 14 amino acids. Germline values: CDR1 SGHTA, CDR2 FQGNSA. The CDR3 region is CASNPKAGYHEQFF. As DNA, the CDR3 is TGTGCCAGCAACCCAAAGGCGGGGTACCATGAGCAGTTCTTC.

This clonotype was counted ten times or more. The chain combines TRBV29-1 with TRBJ1-1, with 9 nucleotides matching TRBD1. V lost 6 bases, J lost 1 base, and 6 bases stayed unmatched. The CDR3 spans 14 residues. In germline, CDR1 is SQVTM, CDR2 ANQGSEA. CDR3 nucleotide sequence: TGCAGCGTGGGACAGGGCAACCCGAACACTGAAGCTTTCTTT. It yields the protein CSVGQGNPNTEAFF. The full variable domain, with the rest looked up from reference TRBV29-1 and TRBJ1-1, is SAVISQKPSRDICQRGTSLTIQCQVDSQVTMMFWYRQQPGQSLTLIATANQGSEATYESGFVIDKFPISRPNLTFSTLTVSNMSPEDSSIYLCSVGQGNPNTEAFFGQGTRLTVV.